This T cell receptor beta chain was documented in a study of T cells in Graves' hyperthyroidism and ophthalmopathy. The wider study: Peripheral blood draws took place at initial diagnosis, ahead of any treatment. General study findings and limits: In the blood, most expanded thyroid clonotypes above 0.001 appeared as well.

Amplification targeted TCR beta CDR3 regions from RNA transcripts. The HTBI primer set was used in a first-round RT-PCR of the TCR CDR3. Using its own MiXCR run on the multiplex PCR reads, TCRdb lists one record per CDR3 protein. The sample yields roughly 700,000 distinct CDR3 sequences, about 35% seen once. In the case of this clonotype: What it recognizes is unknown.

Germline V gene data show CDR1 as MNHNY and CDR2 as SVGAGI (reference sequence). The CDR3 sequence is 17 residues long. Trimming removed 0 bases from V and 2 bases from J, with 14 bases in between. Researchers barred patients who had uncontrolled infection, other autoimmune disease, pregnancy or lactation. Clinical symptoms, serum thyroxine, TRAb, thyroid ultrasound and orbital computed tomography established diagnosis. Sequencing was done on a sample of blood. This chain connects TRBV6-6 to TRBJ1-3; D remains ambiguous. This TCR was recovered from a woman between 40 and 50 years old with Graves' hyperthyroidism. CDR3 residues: CASSYSSGPRAGNTIYF. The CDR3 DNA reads TGTGCCAGCAGTTACTCGTCCGGACCGAGGGCTGGAAACACCATATATTTT.